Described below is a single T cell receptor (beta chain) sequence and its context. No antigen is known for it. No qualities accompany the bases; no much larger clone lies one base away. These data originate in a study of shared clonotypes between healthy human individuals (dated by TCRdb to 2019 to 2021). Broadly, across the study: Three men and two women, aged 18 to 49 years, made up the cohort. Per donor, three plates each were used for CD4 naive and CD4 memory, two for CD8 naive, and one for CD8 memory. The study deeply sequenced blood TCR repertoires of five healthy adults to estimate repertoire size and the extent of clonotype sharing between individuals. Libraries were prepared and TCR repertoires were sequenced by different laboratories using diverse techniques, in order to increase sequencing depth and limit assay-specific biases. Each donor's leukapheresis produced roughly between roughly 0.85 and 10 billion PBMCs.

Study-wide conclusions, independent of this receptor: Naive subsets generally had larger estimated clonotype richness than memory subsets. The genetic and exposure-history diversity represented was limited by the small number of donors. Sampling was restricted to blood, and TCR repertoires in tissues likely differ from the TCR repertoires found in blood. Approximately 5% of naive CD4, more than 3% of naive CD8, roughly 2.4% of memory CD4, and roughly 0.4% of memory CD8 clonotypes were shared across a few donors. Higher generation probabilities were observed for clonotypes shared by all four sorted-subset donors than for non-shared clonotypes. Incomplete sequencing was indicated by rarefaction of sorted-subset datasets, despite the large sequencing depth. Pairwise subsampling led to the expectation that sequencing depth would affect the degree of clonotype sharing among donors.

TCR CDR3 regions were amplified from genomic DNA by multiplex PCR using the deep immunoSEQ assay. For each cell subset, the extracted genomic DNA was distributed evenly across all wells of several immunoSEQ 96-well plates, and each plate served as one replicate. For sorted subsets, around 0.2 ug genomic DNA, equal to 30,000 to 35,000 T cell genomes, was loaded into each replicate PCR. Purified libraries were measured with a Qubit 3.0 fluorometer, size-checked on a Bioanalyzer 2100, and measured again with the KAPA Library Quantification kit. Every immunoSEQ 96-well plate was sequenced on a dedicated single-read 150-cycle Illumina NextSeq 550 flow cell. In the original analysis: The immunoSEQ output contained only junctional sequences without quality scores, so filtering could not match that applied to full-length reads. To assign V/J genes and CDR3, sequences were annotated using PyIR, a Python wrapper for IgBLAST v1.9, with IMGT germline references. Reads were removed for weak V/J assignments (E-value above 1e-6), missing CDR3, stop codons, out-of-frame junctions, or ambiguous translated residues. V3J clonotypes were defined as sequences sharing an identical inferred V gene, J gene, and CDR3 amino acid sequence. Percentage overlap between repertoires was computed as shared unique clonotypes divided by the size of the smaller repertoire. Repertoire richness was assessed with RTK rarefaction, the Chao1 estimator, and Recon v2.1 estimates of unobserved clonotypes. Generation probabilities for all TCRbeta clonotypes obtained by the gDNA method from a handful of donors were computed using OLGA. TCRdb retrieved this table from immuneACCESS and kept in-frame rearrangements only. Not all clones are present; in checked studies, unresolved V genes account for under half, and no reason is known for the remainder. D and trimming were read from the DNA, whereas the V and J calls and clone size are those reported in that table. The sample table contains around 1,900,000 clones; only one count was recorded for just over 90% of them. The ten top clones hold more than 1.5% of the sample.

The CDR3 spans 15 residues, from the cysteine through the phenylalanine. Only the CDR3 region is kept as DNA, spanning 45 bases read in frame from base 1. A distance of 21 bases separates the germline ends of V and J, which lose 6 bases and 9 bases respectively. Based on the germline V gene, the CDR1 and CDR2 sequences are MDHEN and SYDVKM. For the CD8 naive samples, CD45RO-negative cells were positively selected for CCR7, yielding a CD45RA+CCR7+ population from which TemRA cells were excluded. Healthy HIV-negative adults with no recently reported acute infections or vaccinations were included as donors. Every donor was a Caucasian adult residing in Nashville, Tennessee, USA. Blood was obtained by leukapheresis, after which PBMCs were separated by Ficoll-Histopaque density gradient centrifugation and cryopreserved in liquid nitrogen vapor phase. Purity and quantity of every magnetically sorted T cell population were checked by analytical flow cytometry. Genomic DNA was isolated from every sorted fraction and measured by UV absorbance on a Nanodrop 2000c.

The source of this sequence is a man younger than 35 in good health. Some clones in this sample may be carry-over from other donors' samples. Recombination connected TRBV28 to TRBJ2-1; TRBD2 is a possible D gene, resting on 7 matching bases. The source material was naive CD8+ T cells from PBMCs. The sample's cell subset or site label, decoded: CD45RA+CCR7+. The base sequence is TGTGCCAGCAGGCCGCCAGTGGGGGGGGCGGGTGAGCAGTTCTTC. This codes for CASRPPVGGAGEQFF.